The TCR beta chain under discussion was sequenced for a study of neurological immune-mediated disorders. TCRdb re-called the 5' RACE reads with MiXCR, one entry per CDR3 protein. The sample contains 90,000 to 150,000 distinct CDR3 sequences, about 3.4% of which appear only once. The sample holds many counts of this clonotype. The CDR3 runs 15 residues. The germline V gene encodes CDR1 SQVTM and CDR2 ANQGSEA. V shed 6 bases, J shed 1 base, and the junction held 9 bases outside the gene matches. The chain links TRBV29-1 to TRBJ1-1; 9 nucleotides match TRBD1. Input material: PBMCs. This TCR was recovered from a woman in her 30s with multiple sclerosis. The CDR3 nucleotides are TGCAGCGTGTTCGACAGGGGGGCACGGAACACTGAAGCTTTCTTT. Its protein is CSVFDRGARNTEAFF.